Shown below are 2 T cell receptor beta chains from a single sample sequenced in a study of shared clonotypes between healthy human individuals. Assay used: immunoSEQ multiplex PCR; TCRdb lists only in-frame clones, some missing. The sample includes millions of clones, 95% of them seen just once. The sequencing input was naive CD4+ T cells sorted from blood. As to subset: CD45RA+ positively selected. The receptors derive from a man aged 18 to 29 in good health.

Of note for this clone: Other DNA sequences of this sample code for an identical CDR3. V and J are TRBV5-1 and TRBJ2-2; TRBD2 agrees at 11 bases. The CDR3 sequence is 15 residues long. Germline CDR1 and CDR2: SGHRS and YFSETQ. The V and J ends lost 0 bases and 5 bases, in that order; junction bases with no gene match: 0. CDR3 in amino acids: CASSLVAGGTGELFF. The DNA for the CDR3 is TGCGCCAGCAGCTTGGTAGCGGGAGGGACCGGGGAGCTGTTTTTT.

Regarding this clone: Within the sample, other DNA sequences also encode this same CDR3. The chain joins TRBV5-1 to TRBJ2-3; 8 bases align to TRBD1. Germline CDR1 SGHRS, CDR2 YFSETQ. The CDR3 has 15 amino acids. J gave up 4 bases and V 1 base, and 5 bases lay outside the gene matches. Here the CDR3 reads CASSLRTGSPDTQYF. The CDR3 DNA sequence: TGCGCCAGCAGCTTGCGGACAGGGTCGCCAGATACGCAGTATTTT.